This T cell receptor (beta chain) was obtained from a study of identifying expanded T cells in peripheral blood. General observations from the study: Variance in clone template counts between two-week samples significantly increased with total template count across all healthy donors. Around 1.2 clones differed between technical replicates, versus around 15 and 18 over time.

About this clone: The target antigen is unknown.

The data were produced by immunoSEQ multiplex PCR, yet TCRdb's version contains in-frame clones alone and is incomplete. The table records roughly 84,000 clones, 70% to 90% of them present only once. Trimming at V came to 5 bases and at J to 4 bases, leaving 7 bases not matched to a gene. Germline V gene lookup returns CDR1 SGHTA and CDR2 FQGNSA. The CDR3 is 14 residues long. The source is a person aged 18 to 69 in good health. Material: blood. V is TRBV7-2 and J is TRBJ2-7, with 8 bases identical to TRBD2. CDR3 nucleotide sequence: TGTGCCAGCAGCCTTACTAGCGGAAATTACGAGCAGTACTTC. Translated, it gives CASSLTSGNYEQYF.